These 12 T cell receptor beta chains share one sample of origin, sequenced in a study of shared clonotypes between healthy human individuals. The data were produced by immunoSEQ multiplex PCR, yet TCRdb's version contains in-frame clones alone and is incomplete. The table includes 1.5 million to 2.5 million clones, over 85% detected once. CD45RO-negative, CCR7-selected cells formed the naive CD8 fraction, which excluded terminally differentiated effector memory CD45RA+ cells. The sequencing sample was made of naive CD8+ T cells sorted from blood. These receptors came from a man aged 18-30 years in good health.

The V gene is TRBV4-3, the J gene TRBJ1-1, with D uncertain. The germline gives CDR1 LGHNA, CDR2 YSLEER. The V and J ends lost 8 bases and 5 bases respectively, with 12 bases between them. The CDR3 runs to 12 residues. For the CDR3, the DNA is TGCGCCAGCTCAAGACCGGGGACTGAAGCTTTCTTT. It is translated as CASSRPGTEAFF.

This chain uses TRBV29-1 with TRBJ1-3; D call uncertain. This CDR3 comprises 18 residues. Trimming stripped 1 base from V and 2 bases from J, with 21 bases between. Germline values: CDR1 SQVTM, CDR2 ANQGSEA. The CDR3 sequence is CSVEVSTGFQRPGNTIYF. The CDR3 nucleotides read TGCAGCGTTGAAGTCTCGACGGGCTTCCAGAGACCTGGAAACACCATATATTTT.

This chain connects TRBV7-9 to TRBJ2-1; no firm D call. The CDR3 spans 15 residues. The V gene lost 0 bases and the J gene lost 1 base, with 7 bases spanning the gap. Germline CDR1 and CDR2: SEHNR and FQNEAQ (reference sequence). The CDR3 loop reads CASSLADGSYNEQFF. In DNA form, the CDR3 reads TGTGCCAGCAGCTTAGCGGACGGTTCCTACAATGAGCAGTTCTTC.

The chain links TRBV7-2 to TRBJ2-7, with 11 bases fitting TRBD2. Germline CDR1 SGHTA, CDR2 FQGNSA. CDR3 length: 17 residues. J lost 2 bases, V lost 1 base, and 7 bases had no gene match. The DNA for the CDR3 is TGTGCCAGCAGCTTAGGCGGTTGGGGACTAGCGGCCTACGAGCAGTACTTC. As protein: CASSLGGWGLAAYEQYF. The entire variable domain, with the rest obtained from reference TRBV7-2 and TRBJ2-7, is as follows: GAGVSQSPSNKVTEKGKDVELRCDPISGHTALYWYRQSLGQGLEFLIYFQGNSAPDKSGLPSDRFSAERTGGSVSTLTIQRTQQEDSAVYLCASSLGGWGLAAYEQYFGPGTRLTVT.

CDR3 residues: CASSYMGGEAFF. The CDR3 DNA reads TGTGCCAGCAGTTACATGGGTGGGGAAGCTTTCTTT. The J gene is TRBJ1-1, the V gene TRBV6-5, with D unresolved. Per the germline V gene, CDR1 is MNHEY and CDR2 is SVGAGI. The CDR3 has 12 residues. With 2 bases removed from V and 8 bases from J, the gap between germline ends came to 9 bases.

The chain links TRBV7-6 to TRBJ2-1; TRBD2 might be the D (5 bases). Germline CDR1 is SGHVS and CDR2 is FNYEAQ. The CDR3 sequence is 16 residues long. V was clipped by 1 base and J by 7 bases, with 17 bases between them. CDR3 nucleotide sequence: TGTGCCAGCAGCTTAGAAGGCAGCCCCCGAGGGAATGAGCAGTTCTTC. This sequence encodes CASSLEGSPRGNEQFF. The entire variable domain, with the rest obtained from reference TRBV7-6 and TRBJ2-1, is as follows: GAGVSQSPRYKVTKRGQDVALRCDPISGHVSLYWYRQALGQGPEFLTYFNYEAQQDKSGLPNDRFSAERPEGSISTLTIQRTEQRDSAMYRCASSLEGSPRGNEQFFGPGTRLTVL.

This clone was observed a handful of times. This chain links TRBV9 with TRBJ1-2, with D hard to call. The CDR3 is 14 amino acids. Germline loops: CDR1 SGDLS, CDR2 YYNGEE. Trimming took 2 bases from V and 8 from J, leaving 16 bases between them. As DNA, the CDR3 is TGTGCCAGCAGCGTGGGAGATTCCCCCGTCGGCTACACCTTC. Protein sequence: CASSVGDSPVGYTF.

This chain uses TRBV27 with TRBJ2-7; perhaps D is TRBD1 or TRBD2 (5 bases each). The V gene lost 6 bases and the J gene lost 3 bases, with 27 bases spanning the gap. The germline V gene has CDR1 MNHEY and CDR2 SMNVEV (reference sequence). This CDR3 has 18 amino acids. CDR3 nucleotide sequence: TGTGCCAGCAGCGCAACCGGGACCCTGGGTATCCGCTACTACGAGCAGTACTTC. Residues: CASSATGTLGIRYYEQYF.

The chain is built from TRBV13 and TRBJ2-1; the D is unclear. Between the trimmed V and J ends, which lost 1 base and 8 bases, there was a span of 0 bases. The V gene's germline CDR1 is PRHDT and CDR2 FYEKMQ (reference sequence). This CDR3 spans 10 amino acids. Written as DNA, the CDR3 is TGTGCCAGCAGCTTAGATGAGCAGTTCTTC. Translated: CASSLDEQFF.

This clone came up once. The V and J genes are TRBV6-5 and TRBJ2-5, with a possible D match to TRBD2 (6 bases). This CDR3 comprises 14 residues. Between the trimmed V and J ends, which lost 2 bases and 4 bases, there was a span of 11 bases. The V gene's germline CDR1 is MNHEY and CDR2 SVGAGI. The CDR3 sequence: CASSYGAGRETQYF. CDR3 nucleotide sequence: TGTGCCAGCAGTTACGGGGCGGGGCGAGAGACCCAGTACTTC.

On this clone: The sample carries other DNA sequences with the same CDR3. This chain uses TRBV11-2 with TRBJ2-7; D remains ambiguous. Germline CDR1 SGHAT, CDR2 FQNNGV. Trimming pared 6 bases from V and 1 base from J, leaving 16 bases between. The length of the CDR3 is 15 residues. The CDR3 bases are TGTGCCAGCAGTTCAACTGGCGGATCATCCTACGAGCAGTACTTC. The encoded protein is CASSSTGGSSYEQYF.

The chain employs TRBV7-2 and TRBJ2-2, with D perhaps TRBD1 or TRBD2 (5 bases each). CDR3 length: 15 residues. V was shortened by 6 bases and J by 4 bases, with 15 bases between the two germline ends. Germline-derived CDR1 and CDR2 are SGHTA and FQGNSA. CDR3 amino acids: CASRSGTASTGELFF. CDR3 sequence (DNA): TGTGCCAGCAGGTCCGGGACCGCGAGCACCGGGGAGCTGTTTTTT.